These 27 T cell receptor beta chains were all obtained from the same sample, sequenced in a study of Ad26.COV2.S vaccination and SARS-CoV-2 variants. Data came from immunoSEQ multiplex PCR; TCRdb stores just in-frame clones and leaves some out. The sample contains hundreds of thousands of clones, 92% of which appear only once. The sample consisted of peripheral blood, taken after recovery from COVID-19. Receptors were obtained from a human donor who had recovered from COVID-19.

The rearrangement links TRBV5-1 to TRBJ2-7; unclear D gene. CDR1 and CDR2 from the germline V gene are SGHRS and YFSETQ. The CDR3 totals 13 residues. Deletions cut 4 bases from V and 3 bases from J, with 11 bases between. The CDR3 DNA follows: TGCGCCAGCAGCCCTGGACCGGGCTACGAGCAGTACTTC. It codes for CASSPGPGYEQYF.

The gene calls are TRBV18 and TRBJ2-5; the D gene is possibly TRBD2 (5 bases). Germline assignment: CDR1 KGHSH and CDR2 LQKENI. V dropped 3 bases and J dropped 2 bases, with 13 bases sitting between them. The CDR3 contains 15 residues. The CDR3 nucleotides are TGTGCCAGCTCACCCCAAACTAGTAGGCAAGAGACCCAGTACTTC. It encodes CASSPQTSRQETQYF.

The chain carries TRBV18 and TRBJ1-4; perhaps TRBD1 as D (6 bases). CDR1 and CDR2 (germline): KGHSH, LQKENI. The ends were cut back, 1 base at V and 8 bases at J, with 23 bases in the middle. CDR3 length: 18 residues. DNA of the CDR3: TGTGCCAGCTCACCACGTTCTATACAGGGAGCTCCAGGAGAAAAACTGTTTTTT. Translating it yields CASSPRSIQGAPGEKLFF.

This clone was observed a single time. This chain joins TRBV5-1 and TRBJ2-3; 7 bases map to TRBD2. The V and J ends lost 5 bases and 2 bases, in that order; junction bases with no gene match: 5. Germline V gene sequence: CDR1 SGHRS, CDR2 YFSETQ. The CDR3 is made up of 14 amino acids. This CDR3 is CASSGLDHTDTQYF. The CDR3 nucleotides read TGCGCCAGCAGTGGACTAGACCACACAGATACGCAGTATTTT. Drawing the rest from reference TRBV5-1 and TRBJ2-3, the complete variable domain is KAGVTQTPRYLIKTRGQQVTLSCSPISGHRSVSWYQQTPGQGLQFLFEYFSETQRNKGNFPGRFSGRQFSNSRSEMNVSTLELGDSALYLCASSGLDHTDTQYFGPGTRLTVL.

The chain couples TRBV7-9 to TRBJ2-5; D call uncertain. CDR3 length: 14 residues. Trimming cost V 3 bases and J 3 bases, with 11 bases left between them. Germline V CDR1 and CDR2: SEHNR, FQNEAQ (reference sequence). The CDR3 bases are TGTGCCAGCAGCTTGAGTAGGGATAAAGAGACCCAGTACTTC. It yields the protein CASSLSRDKETQYF.

This rearrangement joins TRBV7-8 to TRBJ2-1; D may be TRBD1 or TRBD2 (5 bases each). Trimming removed 3 bases from V and 6 bases from J, with 15 bases in between. CDR1 SGHVS and CDR2 FQNEAQ come from the germline V gene. The CDR3 sequence is 15 residues long. In DNA, the CDR3 is TGTGCCAGCAGCTTTAGCCGGGGCCCAACCAATGAGCAGTTCTTC. Translated, it gives CASSFSRGPTNEQFF.

With respect to this clone: A junction boundary mismatches the germline segment, possibly from a read error. The chain has TRBV19 and TRBJ2-2; no clear D. In germline, CDR1 is LNHDA, CDR2 SQIVND (reference sequence). The CDR3 has 11 amino acids. This CDR3 is CASRIAGELFF. DNA for the CDR3: TGTGCCAGTAGGATAGCCGGGGAGCTGTTTTTT.

This chain uses TRBV19 with TRBJ2-3, with TRBD1 identical over 9 bases. V was pared by 6 bases and J by 1 base, with 5 bases of the junction left unmatched. Germline V CDR1 and CDR2: LNHDA, SQIVND (reference sequence). This CDR3 region has 15 residues. The CDR3 DNA reads TGTGCCAGTAGCCTACGGACAGGGGGCACAGATACGCAGTATTTT. Protein product: CASSLRTGGTDTQYF.

This sequence joins TRBV12-3 or TRBV12-4 and TRBJ1-1; no reliable D call. The CDR3 is 13 amino acids. The V and J ends lost 1 base and 2 bases respectively, with 5 bases between them. CDR3 sequence: CASSLGSNTEAFF. DNA for the CDR3: TGTGCCAGCAGTTTAGGGTCTAACACTGAAGCTTTCTTT.

The rearrangement links TRBV5-1 to TRBJ2-7, with TRBD2 as a possible D gene (6 bases). CDR1 is SGHRS, CDR2 YFSETQ, per germline. CDR3 length equals 13 residues. V was cut by 1 base and J by 3 bases, with 8 bases left in between. CDR3 nucleotides: TGCGCCAGCAGCTTGAGGCGGGACTACGAGCAGTACTTC. Translated, it gives CASSLRRDYEQYF. The full variable domain, its missing parts supplied by reference TRBV5-1 and TRBJ2-7, is KAGVTQTPRYLIKTRGQQVTLSCSPISGHRSVSWYQQTPGQGLQFLFEYFSETQRNKGNFPGRFSGRQFSNSRSEMNVSTLELGDSALYLCASSLRRDYEQYFGPGTRLTVT.

This clone has just a few counts. V and J are TRBV18 and TRBJ1-6; D not resolved. This CDR3 contains 14 residues. Germline V lookup: CDR1 KGHSH, CDR2 LQKENI. V was cut by 4 bases and J by 7 bases, with 11 bases left in between. Here the CDR3 DNA reads TGTGCCAGCTCACTTACTAACGGGAATTCACCCCTCCACTTT. Protein sequence: CASSLTNGNSPLHF.

In nucleotides, the CDR3 is TGTGCCAGCAGAGAAAGCGGGGGGGCCTTTTTAGATACGCAGTATTTT. It codes for CASRESGGAFLDTQYF. This rearrangement joins TRBV7-8 to TRBJ2-3, with TRBD2 matching 10 bases. The junction had 11 bases not matched to a gene; V was cut back by 6 bases and J by 5 bases. Germline CDR1 is SGHVS and CDR2 is FQNEAQ. The CDR3 is made up of 16 amino acids.

This chain connects TRBV7-2 to TRBJ2-6; D remains unclear. Germline V gene sequence: CDR1 SGHTA, CDR2 FQGNSA. V was pared by 1 base and J by 0 bases, with 10 bases between. The CDR3 has 17 residues. The CDR3: CASSLDKTYSGANVLTF. CDR3 in DNA: TGTGCCAGCAGCTTAGACAAGACCTACTCTGGGGCCAACGTCCTGACTTTC. The whole variable domain, remainder taken from reference TRBV7-2 and TRBJ2-6, is GAGVSQSPSNKVTEKGKDVELRCDPISGHTALYWYRQSLGQGLEFLIYFQGNSAPDKSGLPSDRFSAERTGGSVSTLTIQRTQQEDSAVYLCASSLDKTYSGANVLTFGAGSRLTVL.

This sequence joins TRBV29-1 and TRBJ2-7; 10 positions match TRBD2. Germline assignment: CDR1 SQVTM and CDR2 ANQGSEA. J lost 4 bases, V lost 4 bases, and 4 bases had no gene match. This CDR3 region has 13 residues. CDR3 protein: CSVGPSGGYEQYF. The CDR3 DNA is TGCAGCGTTGGCCCTAGCGGGGGATACGAGCAGTACTTC.

V and J are TRBV7-9 and TRBJ2-7, with 12 bases identical to TRBD1. Germline CDR1 is SEHNR and CDR2 is FQNEAQ (reference sequence). There are 14 residues in the CDR3. V lost 8 bases to trimming and J lost 5 bases; unmatched junction nucleotides: 7. This chain's CDR3 is CASSLGQGAHEQYF. CDR3 sequence (DNA): TGTGCCAGCTCCCTGGGACAGGGGGCCCACGAGCAGTACTTC.

The chain links TRBV6-5 to TRBJ2-5; 7 bases fit TRBD1. The germline CDR1 and CDR2 sequences are MNHEY and SVGAGI. This CDR3 has 13 residues. J was trimmed by 4 bases and V by 7 bases; bases with no gene match: 6. This CDR3 reads CASTGGRGETQYF. CDR3 DNA: TGTGCCAGCACAGGGGGTCGGGGAGAGACCCAGTACTTC.

This chain uses TRBV5-1 with TRBJ1-5; possibly TRBD1 for D (5 bases). The CDR3 totals 13 residues. V was shortened by 5 bases and J by 3 bases, with 9 bases between the two germline ends. The germline V gene encodes CDR1 SGHRS and CDR2 YFSETQ. The CDR3 region is CASREGINQPQHF. The CDR3 nucleotides read TGCGCCAGCAGGGAGGGGATCAATCAGCCCCAGCATTTT.

This clone has a handful of counts. The chain recombines TRBV9 with TRBJ1-3; TRBD1 agrees at 8 bases. Trimming took 4 bases from V and 7 from J; bases not matched to a gene: 4. The CDR3 consists of 13 residues. CDR1 is SGDLS and CDR2 is YYNGEE in the germline V gene. The CDR3 reads CASSSNRGNTIYF. DNA for the CDR3: TGTGCCAGCAGCTCCAACAGGGGGAACACCATATATTTT. Full variable domain (remainder filled in from reference TRBV9 and TRBJ1-3): DSGVTQTPKHLITATGQRVTLRCSPRSGDLSVYWYQQSLDQGLQFLIQYYNGEERAKGNILERFSAQQFPDLHSELNLSSLELGDSALYFCASSSNRGNTIYFGEGSWLTVV.

The chain is built from TRBV29-1 and TRBJ2-3, with D possibly matching TRBD2 (5 bases). V was trimmed by 7 bases and J by 1 base, leaving 12 bases between them. The CDR3 extends over 13 amino acids. Germline CDR1 reads SQVTM; CDR2 reads ANQGSEA. CDR3 nucleotide sequence: TGCAGCGCCGGGGTATCCGGCACAGATACGCAGTATTTT. This encodes CSAGVSGTDTQYF.

V gene TRBV29-1 combines with J gene TRBJ2-6; possible D gene TRBD2, 5 bases. This CDR3 is built from 16 residues. The V gene's germline CDR1 is SQVTM and CDR2 ANQGSEA. CDR3 in DNA: TGCACCGGAGGACGTAAGGCTTCCTCTGGGGCCAACGTCCTGACTTTC. Translating gives CTGGRKASSGANVLTF.

The table lists this clone with a few counts. This chain joins TRBV5-6 and TRBJ2-2; the match to TRBD1 covers 7 bases. Germline CDR1 SGHDT, CDR2 YYEEEE. V was clipped by 6 bases and J by 6 bases; unmatched bases: 8. The CDR3 runs to 14 residues. DNA of the CDR3: TGTGCCAGCATTCCTCTCCAGGGGGCCGGGGAGCTGTTTTTT. Translating gives CASIPLQGAGELFF.

This chain joins TRBV7-8 and TRBJ1-5, with D maybe TRBD1 (5 bases). The CDR3 length is 14 residues. Germline-derived CDR1 and CDR2 are SGHVS and FQNEAQ. Trimming left V 0 bases short and J 6 bases short, with 9 bases between. Written as DNA, the CDR3 is TGTGCCAGCAGCTTAGCGCCCGGGACTCAGCCCCAGCATTTT. Translating gives CASSLAPGTQPQHF. Looking up the rest from reference TRBV7-8 and TRBJ1-5 gives the full variable domain: GAGVSQSPRYKVAKRGQDVALRCDPISGHVSLFWYQQALGQGPEFLTYFQNEAQLDKSGLPSDRFFAERPEGSVSTLKIQRTQQEDSAVYLCASSLAPGTQPQHFGDGTRLSIL.

A few counts support this clone. The J gene is TRBJ2-5, the V gene TRBV4-1, with 13 bases fitting TRBD2. CDR1 MGHRA and CDR2 YSYEKL come from the germline V gene. The CDR3 runs to 16 residues. Unmatched junction bases numbered 6, after V lost 3 bases and J lost 5 bases. CDR3 in DNA: TGCGCCAGCAGCCACGGAACTAGCGGGAGGGGGGAGACCCAGTACTTC. It yields the protein CASSHGTSGRGETQYF.

The gene calls are TRBV5-4 and TRBJ2-7; TRBD2 is a possible D gene (8 bases). Trimming stripped 5 bases from V and 7 bases from J, with 22 bases between. This CDR3 region has 15 residues. The V gene's germline CDR1 is SGHNT and CDR2 YYREEE (reference sequence). The CDR3 DNA sequence: TGTGCCAGCAGTTCGGGGGGGAGGACAGGATCTGAGCAGTACTTC. Its protein product is CASSSGGRTGSEQYF.

DNA of the CDR3: TGTGCCAGCAGTGAGAACCCTTACACAGATACGCAGTATTTT. Protein: CASSENPYTDTQYF. The V and J genes are TRBV2 and TRBJ2-3, with unresolved D. Trimming took off 3 bases at V and 2 bases at J, with 9 bases between the two ends. Germline V gene sequence: CDR1 SNHLY, CDR2 FYNNEI. The CDR3 covers 14 residues. Based on the CDR3 plus reference TRBV2 and TRBJ2-3, the full variable domain is EPEVTQTPSHQVTQMGQEVILRCVPISNHLYFYWYRQILGQKVEFLVSFYNNEISEKSEIFDDQFSVERPDGSNFTLKIRSTKLEDSAMYFCASSENPYTDTQYFGPGTRLTVL.

The rearrangement uses TRBV5-6 and TRBJ2-1; no clear D. V was clipped by 3 bases and J by 6 bases, with 16 bases between them. CDR3 length: 15 residues. Germline loops: CDR1 SGHDT, CDR2 YYEEEE. The CDR3 nucleotides are TGTGCCAGCAGCTACAGCGAAGTTCAGCGCAATGAGCAGTTCTTC. This encodes CASSYSEVQRNEQFF.

The V call is TRBV9, the J call TRBJ2-5; D ambiguous. The CDR3 contains 15 residues. Per germline, CDR1 SGDLS and CDR2 YYNGEE. Trimming stripped 0 bases from V and 4 bases from J, with 13 bases between. CDR3 nucleotides: TGTGCCAGCAGCGTAGTTGGGGAATCCCCAGAGACCCAGTACTTC. Translating it yields CASSVVGESPETQYF. Together with reference TRBV9 and TRBJ2-5, the CDR3 gives the full variable domain: DSGVTQTPKHLITATGQRVTLRCSPRSGDLSVYWYQQSLDQGLQFLIQYYNGEERAKGNILERFSAQQFPDLHSELNLSSLELGDSALYFCASSVVGESPETQYFGPGTRLLVL.